This T cell receptor beta chain is drawn from a study of blood T cell repertoires in COVID-19. Background on the study: The cDNA or gDNA used as material had been derived from T cells, B-cell-depleted T cells, or PBMCs.

Source study methods: By means of reference gene primer amplification, nucleated cell counts were estimated. Assay: immunoSEQ multiplex PCR; the TCRdb copy retains only in-frame clones and omits some. That table gives V, J and clone size, and the DNA gave D and trimming. Of roughly 200,000 clones in the sample, approximately 85% were seen once. V lost 5 bases to trimming and J lost 11 bases; unmatched junction nucleotides: 7. The CDR3 consists of 11 residues. Germline-derived CDR1 and CDR2 are DFQATT and SNEGSKA (reference sequence). The chain combines TRBV20-1 with TRBJ1-1, with 8 bases identical to TRBD1. The sample was peripheral blood. The TCR comes from a woman aged 80 or over with acute or convalescent COVID-19. CDR3 sequence: CSAQGAGAAFF. For the CDR3, the DNA is TGCAGTGCTCAGGGGGCCGGGGCCGCTTTCTTT.